This TCR beta chain was identified in a study of T cell responses to AZD1222 COVID-19 vaccine. Trimming cost V 2 bases and J 0 bases, with 7 bases left between them. Germline CDR1 is SGHTA and CDR2 is FQGNSA. This CDR3 has 14 residues. Study-wide points: Vaccine-related CD4 TCRs covered spike, predominating at 160-218 and 743-854.

A word on this clone: Its target is unknown.

Assay: immunoSEQ multiplex PCR; the TCRdb copy retains only in-frame clones and omits some. The sample has over 100,000 clones; roughly 92% are singletons. This TCR was sampled from an adult in good health. The sample here was peripheral blood, taken on day 0 of AZD1222 vaccination. The chain recombines TRBV7-2 with TRBJ1-1; no reliable D call. The CDR3 nucleotides read TGTGCCAGCAGCTTATCACCTTTGAACACTGAAGCTTTCTTT. Protein sequence: CASSLSPLNTEAFF.